The next 21 T cell receptor beta chains were all read from a single sample in a study of T cell responses to AZD1222 COVID-19 vaccine. Here immunoSEQ multiplex PCR was the method, and the copy in TCRdb shows in-frame clones only, minus some. The sample shows 250,000 to 300,000 clones, approximately 94% of them seen only once. The sequencing here drew on peripheral blood, taken 28 days after the second AZD1222 dose. Every receptor here comes from an adult who received the AZD1222 COVID-19 vaccine.

The chain employs TRBV6-5 and TRBJ1-2; D gene unclear. Trimming cost V 4 bases and J 6 bases, with 21 bases left between them. The CDR3 is 16 residues long. The germline CDR1 and CDR2 sequences are MNHEY and SVGAGI. CDR3 region: CASSSRGPASGDGYTF. The CDR3, as DNA: TGTGCCAGCAGTTCTAGAGGGCCGGCTTCGGGTGATGGCTACACCTTC.

The chain joins TRBV10-3 to TRBJ1-1, with 7 bases that match TRBD1. The CDR3 length is 14 residues. CDR1 and CDR2 (germline): ENHRY, SYGVKD. V trimming: 6 bases; J trimming: 0 bases; junction bases outside the gene matches: 4. This CDR3 is CAIRGTVLNTEAFF. CDR3 coding DNA: TGTGCCATCAGGGGGACAGTCCTGAACACTGAAGCTTTCTTT.

V and J are TRBV5-1 and TRBJ1-1, with 8 bases aligning to TRBD1. The CDR3 runs to 14 residues. From germline, CDR1 is SGHRS and CDR2 YFSETQ. The V and J ends lost 4 bases and 6 bases, in that order; junction bases with no gene match: 8. CDR3 sequence (DNA): TGCGCCAGCAGCGATCAGGGGGCGGTGGCTGAAGCTTTCTTT. This encodes CASSDQGAVAEAFF. The variable domain in full, with the rest retrieved from reference TRBV5-1 and TRBJ1-1, is KAGVTQTPRYLIKTRGQQVTLSCSPISGHRSVSWYQQTPGQGLQFLFEYFSETQRNKGNFPGRFSGRQFSNSRSEMNVSTLELGDSALYLCASSDQGAVAEAFFGQGTRLTVV.

CDR3 region: CSAKVDSGYTF. CDR3 nucleotides: TGCAGTGCTAAGGTGGACTCTGGCTACACCTTC. J is TRBJ1-2 and V is TRBV20-1; D is ambiguous. Germline CDR1 and CDR2: DFQATT and SNEGSKA (reference sequence). Trimming pared 4 bases from V and 7 bases from J, leaving 10 bases between. The CDR3 runs to 11 residues.

The chain employs TRBV2 and TRBJ1-2, with TRBD1 matching 8 bases. The germline V gene encodes CDR1 SNHLY and CDR2 FYNNEI. V lost 0 bases to trimming and J lost 5 bases; unmatched junction nucleotides: 2. This CDR3 comprises 14 residues. The CDR3 reads CASSEATGGYGYTF. DNA for the CDR3: TGTGCCAGCAGTGAAGCTACAGGGGGTTATGGCTACACCTTC.

This chain connects TRBV6-4 to TRBJ2-7; 7 bases map to TRBD2. The length of the CDR3 is 14 residues. V was pared by 3 bases and J by 1 base, with 3 bases of the junction left unmatched. The V gene's germline CDR1 is MRHNA and CDR2 SNTAGT. The CDR3 DNA follows: TGTGCCAGCAGTGAGGATAGCGGGTCCTACGAGCAGTACTTC. This gives the protein CASSEDSGSYEQYF.

This chain connects TRBV19 to TRBJ2-1; D gene unclear. Between the trimmed V and J ends, which lost 5 bases and 10 bases, there was a span of 12 bases. The CDR3 totals 12 residues. From germline, CDR1 is LNHDA and CDR2 SQIVND (reference sequence). CDR3 sequence (DNA): TGTGCCAGTAGTCTGAACCTGGGGGAGCAGTTCTTC. It encodes CASSLNLGEQFF. Supplemented by reference TRBV19 and TRBJ2-1, the full variable domain reads DGGITQSPKYLFRKEGQNVTLSCEQNLNHDAMYWYRQDPGQGLRLIYYSQIVNDFQKGDIAEGYSVSREKKESFPLTVTSAQKNPTAFYLCASSLNLGEQFFGPGTRLTVL.

The chain recombines TRBV2 with TRBJ2-3; the D gene could be TRBD1 or TRBD2 (5 bases each). The CDR3 extends over 14 amino acids. CDR1 SNHLY and CDR2 FYNNEI come from the germline V gene. Trimming cost V 5 bases and J 4 bases, with 13 bases left between them. CDR3 sequence: CASSFSRDPDTQYF. The CDR3 nucleotides are TGTGCCAGCAGTTTTTCCAGGGACCCAGATACGCAGTATTTT.

The J gene is TRBJ1-3, the V gene TRBV3-1 (or the pseudogene TRBV3-2); D unresolved. The CDR3 runs to 17 residues. Germline CDR1 and CDR2: LGHDT and YNNKEL (reference sequence). V was trimmed by 3 bases and J by 0 bases, leaving 15 bases between them. Here the CDR3 reads CASSQAGSRGSGNTIYF. The CDR3, as DNA: TGTGCCAGCAGCCAGGCTGGGTCGCGGGGCTCTGGAAACACCATATATTTT.

To note about this clone: An end of the junction does not agree with germline; a read error may underlie this. This chain links TRBV3-1 (or the pseudogene TRBV3-2) with TRBJ2-1, with 8 bases matching TRBD1. CDR1 LGHDT and CDR2 YNNKEL come from the germline V gene (reference sequence). The CDR3 covers 12 residues. CDR3 region: CASSVTGDFRLF. As DNA, the CDR3 is TGTGCCAGCAGCGTGACAGGGGACTTTCGGCTCTTC.

V is TRBV10-3 and J is TRBJ1-4, with TRBD1 identical over 8 bases. CDR3 length: 13 residues. In germline, CDR1 is ENHRY, CDR2 SYGVKD. The V and J ends lost 6 bases and 4 bases, in that order; junction bases with no gene match: 1. The CDR3 nucleotides are TGTGCCATCAGGGACAGGGTTAATGAAAAACTGTTTTTT. Encoded protein: CAIRDRVNEKLFF.

This clone was picked up one time. This chain connects TRBV12-2 to TRBJ2-1; the listed D gene, TRBD2, was not tested against the DNA. TRBV12-2 represents a pseudogene. The CDR3 has 14 residues. The CDR3 loop is CASRLARPAAEQFF. The CDR3 DNA follows: TGTGCAAGTCGCTTAGCGAGGCCAGCTGCTGAGCAGTTCTTC.

This clone occurred once. The V call is TRBV28, the J call TRBJ1-5, with a weak D call TRBD1 (6 bases). This CDR3 spans 18 amino acids. Germline V gene sequence: CDR1 MDHEN, CDR2 SYDVKM. V was trimmed by 6 bases and J by 1 base, leaving 22 bases between them. The CDR3 spells CASSAPGQGTFSNQPQHF. The CDR3 DNA is TGTGCCAGCAGCGCTCCGGGACAAGGGACCTTCAGCAATCAGCCCCAGCATTTT.

The chain carries TRBV29-1 and TRBJ1-1; D remains unclear. CDR1 and CDR2 (germline): SQVTM, ANQGSEA. V gave up 4 bases and J gave up 5 bases, with 5 bases separating them. The CDR3 extends over 10 amino acids. The CDR3 reads CSVVVTEAFF. The CDR3 region has the DNA TGCAGCGTTGTGGTTACTGAAGCTTTCTTT.

V usage is TRBV14 and J usage is TRBJ2-1, with D uncertain. The CDR3 length is 13 residues. Trimming left V 6 bases short and J 4 bases short, with 10 bases between. Germline CDR1 SGHDN, CDR2 FVKESK. CDR3 sequence (DNA): TGTGCCAGCAGTCTGGGTCTTTACAATGAGCAGTTCTTC. Translating it yields CASSLGLYNEQFF.

This clone showed up just once. The rearrangement uses TRBV7-2 and TRBJ2-7, with TRBD2 matching 11 bases. Looked up from germline, CDR1 is SGHTA and CDR2 is FQGNSA. The trim removed 5 bases at V and 4 bases at J, leaving 7 bases unmatched. The CDR3 has 15 residues. CDR3: CASSPGLAAGYEQYF. CDR3 nucleotides: TGTGCCAGCAGCCCGGGACTAGCGGCCGGGTACGAGCAGTACTTC.

The chain combines TRBV2 with TRBJ2-5; 7 bases match TRBD2. The CDR3 covers 13 residues. Losses at the gene ends were 4 bases for V and 5 bases for J; bases not matched to a gene: 4. Germline-derived CDR1 and CDR2 are SNHLY and FYNNEI. CDR3 nucleotide sequence: TGTGCCAGCAGTGGACTAGCCCTGGAGACCCAGTACTTC. This encodes CASSGLALETQYF.

The chain employs TRBV5-4 and TRBJ1-1; possibly TRBD1 for D (5 bases). Germline CDR1 reads SGHNT; CDR2 reads YYREEE (reference sequence). Trimming removed 0 bases at V and 2 bases at J, with 11 bases between. This CDR3 comprises 15 residues. For the CDR3, the DNA is TGTGCCAGCAGCTTGGAGGGCCAGGGAAACACTGAAGCTTTCTTT. It specifies CASSLEGQGNTEAFF.

This chain joins TRBV5-1 and TRBJ2-7, with D perhaps being TRBD1 or TRBD2 (5 bases each). The germline CDR1 and CDR2 sequences are SGHRS and YFSETQ. Between the trimmed V and J ends, which lost 5 bases and 4 bases, there was a span of 10 bases. The CDR3 consists of 12 residues. CDR3 nucleotide sequence: TGCGCCAGCAGGAAAGAGGGGTACGAGCAGTACTTC. Protein product: CASRKEGYEQYF.

The rearrangement uses TRBV6-5 and TRBJ1-2; D is uncertain. This CDR3 contains 13 residues. Germline V gene lookup returns CDR1 MNHEY and CDR2 SVGAGI. Trimming cost V 7 bases and J 0 bases, with 9 bases left between them. This CDR3 is CASMDGANYGYTF. The CDR3 DNA reads as TGTGCCAGCATGGACGGAGCTAACTATGGCTACACCTTC.

The rearrangement uses TRBV7-9 and TRBJ1-3; D may be TRBD1 (5 bases). This CDR3 has 14 amino acids. Trimming left V 5 bases short and J 4 bases short, with 12 bases between. CDR1 and CDR2 (germline): SEHNR, FQNEAQ (reference sequence). Written as DNA, the CDR3 is TGTGCCAGCAGCGCCCGGACACTAGGAAACACCATATATTTT. Encoded protein: CASSARTLGNTIYF.